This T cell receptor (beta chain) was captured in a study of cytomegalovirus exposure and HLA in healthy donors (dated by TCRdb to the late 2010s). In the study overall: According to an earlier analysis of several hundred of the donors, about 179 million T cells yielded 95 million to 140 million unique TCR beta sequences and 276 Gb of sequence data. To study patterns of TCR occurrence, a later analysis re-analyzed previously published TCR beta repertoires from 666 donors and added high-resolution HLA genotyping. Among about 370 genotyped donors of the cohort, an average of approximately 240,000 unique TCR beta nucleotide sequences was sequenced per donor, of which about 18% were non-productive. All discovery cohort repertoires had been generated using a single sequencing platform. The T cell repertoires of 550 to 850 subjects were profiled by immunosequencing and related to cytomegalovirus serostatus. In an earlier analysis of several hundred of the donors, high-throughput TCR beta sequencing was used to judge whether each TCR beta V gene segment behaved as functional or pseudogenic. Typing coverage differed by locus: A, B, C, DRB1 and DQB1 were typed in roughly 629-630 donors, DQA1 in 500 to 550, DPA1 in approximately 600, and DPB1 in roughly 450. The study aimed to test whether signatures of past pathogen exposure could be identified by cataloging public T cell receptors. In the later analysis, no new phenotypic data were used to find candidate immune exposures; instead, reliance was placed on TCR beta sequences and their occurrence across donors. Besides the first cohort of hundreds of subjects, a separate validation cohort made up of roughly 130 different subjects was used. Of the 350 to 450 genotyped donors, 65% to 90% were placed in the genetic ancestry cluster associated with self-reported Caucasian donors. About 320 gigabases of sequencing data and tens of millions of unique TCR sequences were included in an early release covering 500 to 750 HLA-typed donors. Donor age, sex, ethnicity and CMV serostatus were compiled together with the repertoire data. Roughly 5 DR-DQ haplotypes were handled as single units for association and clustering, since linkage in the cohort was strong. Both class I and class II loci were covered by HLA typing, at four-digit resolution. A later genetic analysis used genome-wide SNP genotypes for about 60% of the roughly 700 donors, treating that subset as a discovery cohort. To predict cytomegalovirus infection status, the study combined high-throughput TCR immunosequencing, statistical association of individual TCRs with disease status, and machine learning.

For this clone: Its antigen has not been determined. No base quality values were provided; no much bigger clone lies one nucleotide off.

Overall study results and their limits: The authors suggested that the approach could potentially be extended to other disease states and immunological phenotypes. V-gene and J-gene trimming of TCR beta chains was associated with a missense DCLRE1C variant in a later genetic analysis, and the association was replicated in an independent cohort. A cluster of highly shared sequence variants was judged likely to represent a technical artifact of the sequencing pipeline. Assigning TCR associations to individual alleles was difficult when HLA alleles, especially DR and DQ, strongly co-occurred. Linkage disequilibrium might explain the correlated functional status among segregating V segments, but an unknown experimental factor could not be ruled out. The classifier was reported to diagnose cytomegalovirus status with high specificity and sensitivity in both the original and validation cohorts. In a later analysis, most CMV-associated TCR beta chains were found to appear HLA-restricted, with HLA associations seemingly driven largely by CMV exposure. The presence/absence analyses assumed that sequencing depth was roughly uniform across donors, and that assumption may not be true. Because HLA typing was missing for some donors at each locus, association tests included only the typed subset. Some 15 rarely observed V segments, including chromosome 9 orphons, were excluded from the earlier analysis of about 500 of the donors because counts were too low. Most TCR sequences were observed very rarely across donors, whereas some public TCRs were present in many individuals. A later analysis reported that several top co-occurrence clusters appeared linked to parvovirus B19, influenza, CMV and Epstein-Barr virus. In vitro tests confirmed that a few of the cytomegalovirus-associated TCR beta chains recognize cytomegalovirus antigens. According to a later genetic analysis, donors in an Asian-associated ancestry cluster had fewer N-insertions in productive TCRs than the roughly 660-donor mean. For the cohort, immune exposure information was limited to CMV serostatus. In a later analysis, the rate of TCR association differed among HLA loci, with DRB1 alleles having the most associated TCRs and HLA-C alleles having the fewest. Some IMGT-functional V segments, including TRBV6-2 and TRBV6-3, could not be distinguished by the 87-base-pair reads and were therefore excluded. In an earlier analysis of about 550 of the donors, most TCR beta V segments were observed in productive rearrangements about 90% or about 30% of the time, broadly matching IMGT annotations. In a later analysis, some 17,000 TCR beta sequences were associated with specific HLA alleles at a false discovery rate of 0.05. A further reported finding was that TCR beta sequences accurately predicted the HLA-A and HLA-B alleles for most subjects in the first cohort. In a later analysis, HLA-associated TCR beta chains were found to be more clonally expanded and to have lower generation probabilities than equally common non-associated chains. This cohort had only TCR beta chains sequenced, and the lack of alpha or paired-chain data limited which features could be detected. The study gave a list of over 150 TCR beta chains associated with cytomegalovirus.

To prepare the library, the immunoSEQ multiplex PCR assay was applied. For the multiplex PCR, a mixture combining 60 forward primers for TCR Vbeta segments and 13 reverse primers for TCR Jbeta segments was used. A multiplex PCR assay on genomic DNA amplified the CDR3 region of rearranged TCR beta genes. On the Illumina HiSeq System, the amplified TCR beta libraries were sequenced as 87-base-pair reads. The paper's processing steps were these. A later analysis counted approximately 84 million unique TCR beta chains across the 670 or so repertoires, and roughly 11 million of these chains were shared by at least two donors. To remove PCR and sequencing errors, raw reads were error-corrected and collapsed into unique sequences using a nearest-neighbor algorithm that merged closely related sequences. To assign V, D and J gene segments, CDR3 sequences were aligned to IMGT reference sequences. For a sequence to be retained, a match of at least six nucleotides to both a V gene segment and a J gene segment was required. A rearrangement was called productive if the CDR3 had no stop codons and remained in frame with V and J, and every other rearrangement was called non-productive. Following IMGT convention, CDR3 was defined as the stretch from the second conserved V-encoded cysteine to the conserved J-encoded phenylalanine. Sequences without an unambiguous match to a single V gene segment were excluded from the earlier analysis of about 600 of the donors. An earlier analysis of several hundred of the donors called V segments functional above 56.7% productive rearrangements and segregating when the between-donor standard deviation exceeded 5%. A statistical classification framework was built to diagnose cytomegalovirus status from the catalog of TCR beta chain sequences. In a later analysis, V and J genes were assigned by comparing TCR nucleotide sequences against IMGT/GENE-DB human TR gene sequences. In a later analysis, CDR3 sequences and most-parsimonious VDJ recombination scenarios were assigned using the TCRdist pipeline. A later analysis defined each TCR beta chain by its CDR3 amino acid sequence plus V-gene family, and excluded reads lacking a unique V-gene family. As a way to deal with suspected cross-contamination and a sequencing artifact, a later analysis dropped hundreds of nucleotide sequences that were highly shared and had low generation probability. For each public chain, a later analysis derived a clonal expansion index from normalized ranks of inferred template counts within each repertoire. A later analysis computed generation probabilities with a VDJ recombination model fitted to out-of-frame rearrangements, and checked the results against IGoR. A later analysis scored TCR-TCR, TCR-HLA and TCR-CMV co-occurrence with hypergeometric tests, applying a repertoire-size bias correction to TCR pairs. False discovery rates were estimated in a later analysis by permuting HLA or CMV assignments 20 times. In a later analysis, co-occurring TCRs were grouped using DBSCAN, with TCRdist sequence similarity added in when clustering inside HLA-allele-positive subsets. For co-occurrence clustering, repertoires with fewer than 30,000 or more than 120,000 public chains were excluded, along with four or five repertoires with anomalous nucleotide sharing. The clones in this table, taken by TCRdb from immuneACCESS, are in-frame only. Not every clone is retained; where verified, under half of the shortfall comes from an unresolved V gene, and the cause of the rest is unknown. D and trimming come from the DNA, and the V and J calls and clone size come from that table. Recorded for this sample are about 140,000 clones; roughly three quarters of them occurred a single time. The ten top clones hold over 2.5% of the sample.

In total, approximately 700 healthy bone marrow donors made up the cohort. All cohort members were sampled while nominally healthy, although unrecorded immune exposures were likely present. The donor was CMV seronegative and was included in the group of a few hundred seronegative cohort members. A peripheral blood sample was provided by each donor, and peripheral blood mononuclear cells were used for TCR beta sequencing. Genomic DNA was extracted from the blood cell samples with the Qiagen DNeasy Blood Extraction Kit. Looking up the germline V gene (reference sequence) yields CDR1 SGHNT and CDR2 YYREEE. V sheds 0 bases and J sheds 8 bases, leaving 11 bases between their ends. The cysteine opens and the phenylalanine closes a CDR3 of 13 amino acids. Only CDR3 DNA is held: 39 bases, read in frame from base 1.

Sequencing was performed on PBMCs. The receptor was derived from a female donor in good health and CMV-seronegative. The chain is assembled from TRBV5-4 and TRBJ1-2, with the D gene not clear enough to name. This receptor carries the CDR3 CASSLANYQGYTF. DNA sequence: TGTGCCAGCAGCTTGGCTAACTATCAGGGCTACACCTTC.